The clone carrying this TCR beta chain appeared a few times. Authors of the study amplified TCR beta CDR3 regions from RNA transcripts. The study used the HTBI primer set for a first-round RT-PCR of the TCR CDR3. MiXCR, applied by TCRdb to the multiplex PCR reads, yields one record per CDR3 protein. Among about 720,000 distinct CDR3 sequences listed, over 15% were seen once. The junction had 11 bases not matched to a gene; V was cut back by 0 bases and J by 4 bases. The germline CDR1 and CDR2 sequences are SGDLS and YYNGEE. The CDR3 spans 17 residues. Graves' hyperthyroidism was deemed stable absent ophthalmopathy progression within 18 months. Patients were excluded for uncontrolled infection, other autoimmune disease, pregnancy or lactation. Diagnostic assessment was based on clinical symptoms, serum thyroxine and TRAb, thyroid ultrasound and orbital computed tomography. These data originate in a study of T cells in Graves' hyperthyroidism and ophthalmopathy. The wider study: At initial diagnosis, before any treatment had begun, peripheral blood was obtained.

This receptor was identified in a young man with Graves' hyperthyroidism. The J gene is TRBJ2-5, the V gene TRBV9, with 8 bases aligning to TRBD2. The sample consisted of blood. CDR3 nucleotide sequence: TGTGCCAGCAGCGTAGCAGCCTCGGGAGGGCCCCGAGAGACCCAGTACTTC. It yields the protein CASSVAASGGPRETQYF.